The entry below gives a single T cell receptor beta chain sequence along with its context. Its antigen is not known. These data belong to a study of T cells in Graves' hyperthyroidism and ophthalmopathy. General study results and limits: A model built on 13 V-J features separated ophthalmopathy from stable hyperthyroidism.

Duration under 3 months, a NOSPECS grade of at least 4, and a Clinical Activity Score of at least 3 characterized the ophthalmopathy patients. Investigators excluded patients with uncontrolled infection, other autoimmune disease, pregnancy or lactation. V was clipped by 6 bases and J by 1 base, with 9 bases between them. The V gene's germline CDR1 is SQVTM and CDR2 ANQGSEA. This CDR3 contains 12 residues. Amplification yielded TCR beta CDR3 regions, with RNA transcripts as the source. The HTBI set primed first-round TCR CDR3 RT-PCR. MiXCR, run by TCRdb on the multiplex PCR reads, gives a single entry per CDR3 protein. The sample holds some 500,000 distinct CDR3 sequences, approximately 24% seen once.

The sample taken for sequencing was blood. This clonotype originated in a woman aged 30 to 39 with Graves' ophthalmopathy. This chain joins TRBV29-1 and TRBJ1-2; tentatively, D is TRBD1 (6 bases). CDR3 residues: CSVSDSNYGYTF. The DNA of the CDR3 is TGCAGCGTCTCGGACAGTAACTATGGCTACACCTTC.